The rows below give T cell receptor beta chains drawn from one sample of a study of blood T cell repertoires in COVID-19. TCRdb keeps only in-frame clones here, not all; method: immunoSEQ multiplex PCR. The repertoire holds about 300,000 clones, 70% to 90% seen once, with approximately 5% in the top ten. What was sequenced was PBMCs or T cells enriched from blood (not recorded which). The receptor set was obtained from a woman in her twenties or thirties who had recovered from COVID-19. CDR3s include the opening cysteine and the closing phenylalanine or tryptophan. Each record gives: clone size, D gene, V gene, J gene, CDR3 length, CDR3 DNA, CDR3 protein. A D gene is named only where the DNA matches it firmly. The listing skips clone size in some rows; elsewhere it reads once, few, many or a size class.

-	-	TRBV7-3	TRBJ2-2	16	TGTGCCAGCAGCCCCCATTTTGGGGGCCCCACCGGGGAGCTGTTTTTT	CASSPHFGGPTGELFF
-	-	TRBV27	TRBJ1-2	13	TGTGCCAGCAGTTTTTCGGGGGATTATGGCTACACCTTC	CASSFSGDYGYTF
-	-	TRBV7-3	TRBJ2-3	16	TGTGCCAGCAGTTCCCTCAGATTCTCTAGCACAGATACGCAGTATTTT	CASSSLRFSSTDTQYF
few	-	TRBV11-2	TRBJ1-1	16	TGTGCCAGCAGCTCAGAACGTGGCCGATTGAACACTGAAGCTTTCTTT	CASSSERGRLNTEAFF
once	TRBD1	TRBV11-2	TRBJ1-4	14	TGTGCCAGCAGCCCCATAGGGACAGAGAAAAAACTGTTTTTT	CASSPIGTEKKLFF
-	TRBD1	TRBV5-1	TRBJ1-2	14	TGCGCCAGCGGGACAGGGGGCAATAACTATGGCTACACCTTC	CASGTGGNNYGYTF
-	-	TRBV4-2	TRBJ1-5	18	TGTGCCAGCAGCCAAGACCCCTATGACTATTATAGCAATCAGCCCCAGCATTTT	CASSQDPYDYYSNQPQHF
-	-	TRBV12-3/TRBV12-4	TRBJ1-1	13	TGTGCCAGCAGTCCCCTGGCCATCACTGAAGCTTTCTTT	CASSPLAITEAFF
few	-	TRBV6-4	TRBJ1-1	13	TGTGCCAGCAGCCTGAAACAGGGATTTGAAGCTTTCTTT	CASSLKQGFEAFF
-	TRBD1	TRBV30	TRBJ1-5	16	TGTGCCTGGAGAGCTAAAGGACAGGGACGCAATCAGCCCCAGCATTTT	CAWRAKGQGRNQPQHF
-	TRBD1	TRBV3-1/TRBV3-2	TRBJ1-6	14	TGTGCCAGCAGCCTGGGACAGGGTGGTTCACCCCTCCACTTT	CASSLGQGGSPLHF
-	TRBD1	TRBV19	TRBJ1-1	15	TGTGCCAGTAGTATATATGGGACAGCGAACACTGAAGCTTTCTTT	CASSIYGTANTEAFF
-	TRBD1	TRBV19	TRBJ1-2	13	TGTGCCAGTCAAAGGGGGGGACAGGTGGATTTCACCTTC	CASQRGGQVDFTF
-	-	TRBV4-1	TRBJ1-3	19	TGCGCCAGCAGCTCGCCAGGGCGGGAGGCTCGGTCGTCTGGAAACACCATATATTTT	CASSSPGREARSSGNTIYF
once	TRBD2	TRBV11-2	TRBJ2-1	18	TGTGCCAGCAGCTTCCGAATTAGCGGGGGGTCGAGTTACAATGAGCAGTTCTTC	CASSFRISGGSSYNEQFF
many	-	TRBV28	TRBJ1-4	15	TGTGCCAGCAGTTCCCCAGGGTCAGTTAATGAAAAACTGTTTTTT	CASSSPGSVNEKLFF
-	-	TRBV5-1	TRBJ1-3	14	TGCGCCAGCAGCGGGGGCGACTCTGGAAACACCATATATTTT	CASSGGDSGNTIYF
-	-	TRBV5-1	TRBJ1-6	13	TGCGCCAGCAGCTTGGCCGGGTATTCACCCCTCCACTTT	CASSLAGYSPLHF
-	-	TRBV7-2	TRBJ1-2	15	TGTGCCAGCAGCTTAGCGGGCCCTAATAACTATGGCTACACCTTC	CASSLAGPNNYGYTF
-	TRBD1	TRBV2	TRBJ1-2	13	TGTGCCAGCAGTTCGGACAGGGGATATGGCTACACCTTC	CASSSDRGYGYTF
-	-	TRBV2	TRBJ1-5	15	TGTGCCAGCAGTGAAGAGGCAGGGCCTCTGTGGCCCCAGCATTTT	CASSEEAGPLWPQHF
-	-	TRBV4-1	TRBJ2-7	16	TGCGCCAGCAGCCAAGAGGAGGGGGCCGTGTTGAGGGAGCAGTACTTC	CASSQEEGAVLREQYF
-	-	TRBV30	TRBJ2-5	13	TGTGCCTGGAGTGCGGGTAATGCGGAGACCCAGTACTTC	CAWSAGNAETQYF
-	TRBD1	TRBV6-2/TRBV6-3	TRBJ1-6	13	TGTGCCAGCAGTGACAGGGTGGGCTCACCCCTCCACTTT	CASSDRVGSPLHF
-	-	TRBV28	TRBJ2-1	13	TGTGCCAGCAGTGGAACAGGGTACAATGAGCAGTTCTTC	CASSGTGYNEQFF
-	-	TRBV5-1	TRBJ2-4	18	TGCGCCAGCAGCTTGGGAGGCGGGGGCGTGGGCGCCAAAAACATTCAGTACTTC	CASSLGGGGVGAKNIQYF
once	TRBD2	TRBV3-1/TRBV3-2	TRBJ2-1	18	TGTGCCAGCAGCCAAGTATCCCGACTAGCGGAGGATTACAATGAGCAGTTCTTC	CASSQVSRLAEDYNEQFF
-	TRBD2	TRBV4-3	TRBJ2-5	15	TGCGCCAGCAGCCAAGAGTTCCTAGCGGGGGAGACCCAGTACTTC	CASSQEFLAGETQYF
-	TRBD1	TRBV24-1	TRBJ1-2	15	TGTGCCACCAGTGAAAGGACAGGGGTTAGGGATGGCTACACCTTC	CATSERTGVRDGYTF
once	-	TRBV6-5	TRBJ1-1	13	TGTGCCAGTTCGGGCAGGGGCCCCACTGAAGCTTTCTTT	CASSGRGPTEAFF
-	-	TRBV5-6	TRBJ2-3	16	TGTGCCAGCAGCTCACCGGGACTCCCTGGCACAGATACGCAGTATTTT	CASSSPGLPGTDTQYF
-	-	TRBV19	TRBJ1-1	15	TGTGCCAGTAGTGATATGGGGGCGAGGGACACTGAAGCTTTCTTT	CASSDMGARDTEAFF
-	-	TRBV2	TRBJ1-2	12	TGTGCCAGCAGGCGGGAAGTCTATGGCTACACCTTC	CASRREVYGYTF
once	-	TRBV18	TRBJ2-5	15	TGTGCCAGCTCACGCAGCACAGGGATGGGAGAGACCCAGTACTTC	CASSRSTGMGETQYF
-	TRBD1	TRBV5-5	TRBJ1-5	15	TGTGCCAGCAGCAAGACAGGGGACGCAAATCAGCCCCAGCATTTT	CASSKTGDANQPQHF
-	-	TRBV5-6	TRBJ1-4	14	TGTGCCAGCAGCCCCGGCGGGGTAGGGGAAAAACTGTTTTTT	CASSPGGVGEKLFF
-	TRBD1	TRBV2	TRBJ1-2	16	TGTGCCAGCAGTGCACCGGGACAGTTGCACTACTATGGCTACACCTTC	CASSAPGQLHYYGYTF
-	-	TRBV5-1	TRBJ2-3	15	TGCGCCAGCAGCTTGGGGGGCGTAGGCACAGATACGCAGTATTTT	CASSLGGVGTDTQYF
-	-	TRBV27	TRBJ1-1	15	TGTGCCAGCAGTTCACAGGGCACAAAGAACACTGAAGCTTTCTTT	CASSSQGTKNTEAFF
-	TRBD1	TRBV30	TRBJ1-2	12	TGTGCCTGGACGGGACAGGAAGGTGGCTACACCTTC	CAWTGQEGGYTF
-	TRBD2	TRBV10-1	TRBJ2-1	18	TGCGCCAGCAGTGACCAGCCGGGGGCGGGGGGCGCCTACAATGAGCAGTTCTTC	CASSDQPGAGGAYNEQFF
few	-	TRBV9	TRBJ2-7	15	TGTGCCAGCAGCGTTGGGGACACCGGATCCTACGAGCAGTACTTC	CASSVGDTGSYEQYF
once	TRBD1	TRBV6-4	TRBJ2-1	15	TGTGCCAGCAGTGACGCAGGGGGCTCCTACAATGAGCAGTTCTTC	CASSDAGGSYNEQFF
-	-	TRBV19	TRBJ1-1	13	TGTGCCAGTAGTATCGGAGGGGCGCGTGAAGCTTTCTTT	CASSIGGAREAFF
-	TRBD1	TRBV30	TRBJ1-6	17	TGTGCCTGGAGTGGCCGACAGGGGGCCTCCTATAATTCACCCCTCCACTTT	CAWSGRQGASYNSPLHF
-	TRBD1	TRBV19	TRBJ1-2	18	TGTGCCAGTAGTCCCATTAGGACAGGGACCGCCGGCTACTATGGCTACACCTTC	CASSPIRTGTAGYYGYTF
-	TRBD2	TRBV10-3	TRBJ2-5	14	TGTGCCATCAGCCTGACTAGCGGCCAAGAGACCCAGTACTTC	CAISLTSGQETQYF
-	-	TRBV18	TRBJ1-1	14	TGTGCCAGCTCACCATACGGGGGGTGGACTGAAGCTTTCTTT	CASSPYGGWTEAFF
-	-	TRBV28	TRBJ2-7	13	TGTGCCAGCCTTGGGACTTTCTCCTACGAGCAGTACTTC	CASLGTFSYEQYF
-	-	TRBV30	TRBJ1-1	14	TGTGCCTGGAAACCCCCAGGGCGTGGCACTGAAGCTTTCTTT	CAWKPPGRGTEAFF
-	TRBD2	TRBV4-2	TRBJ2-3	17	TGTGCCAGCAGCCAAGATTTTGGAGCGGGGAGCACAGATACGCAGTATTTT	CASSQDFGAGSTDTQYF
-	-	TRBV23-1	TRBJ1-4	15	TGCGCCAGCAGTCAAGCGGAACGGGATAATGAAAAACTGTTTTTT	CASSQAERDNEKLFF
-	-	TRBV7-2	TRBJ1-5	17	TGTGCCAGCAGCAAAGAGGGGATCGGGGGATTCTTTGAACCCCAGCATTTT	CASSKEGIGGFFEPQHF
few	TRBD1	TRBV7-8	TRBJ1-2	13	TGTGCCAGCAGCCCAACCCGCGGGACAGGTTGGTTCTTC	CASSPTRGTGWFF
-	-	TRBV29-1	TRBJ1-1	13	TGCAGCCTAAGACAGTCTTTGAACACTGAAGCTTTCTTT	CSLRQSLNTEAFF
-	-	TRBV7-9	TRBJ1-1	14	TGTGCCAGCAGCCGCTCGGCAGGGCACTCTGAAGCTTTCTTT	CASSRSAGHSEAFF
-	-	TRBV7-9	TRBJ1-1	14	TGTGCCAGCAGCTTACAACAGGGCGACACTGAAGCTTTCTTT	CASSLQQGDTEAFF
-	-	TRBV2	TRBJ2-5	14	TGTGCCAGCGGAGACCCGACCTTCCAAGAGACCCAGTACTTC	CASGDPTFQETQYF
-	-	TRBV29-1	TRBJ2-1	13	TGCAGCGTCCGGCCCGGGGGAGCGAATGAGCAGTTCTTC	CSVRPGGANEQFF